This passage covers 24 T cell receptor beta chains from one sample sequenced in a study of blood T cell repertoires in COVID-19. Sequenced by immunoSEQ multiplex PCR; TCRdb stores in-frame clones only, minus some. The table includes almost 350,000 clones, about 88% detected once. What was sequenced was PBMCs or T cells enriched from blood (not recorded which). All receptors come from a woman aged 25 to 39 who had been exposed to COVID-19.

The V and J genes are TRBV24-1 and TRBJ2-1; 16 nucleotides align to TRBD2. Per germline, CDR1 KGHDR and CDR2 SFDVKD. The CDR3 extends over 16 amino acids. The V gene end was trimmed by 10 bases and the J gene end by 8 bases; junction bases not matched to a gene: 10. CDR3 in DNA: TGTGCCACTTCCGGGACTAGCGGGAGGGAAAGAGATGAGCAGTTCTTC. Translation: CATSGTSGRERDEQFF.

J is TRBJ2-7 and V is TRBV10-1; 9 bases are shared with TRBD2. The trim removed 2 bases at V and 2 bases at J, leaving 10 bases unmatched. The germline V gene has CDR1 WNHNN and CDR2 SYGVQD (reference sequence). The CDR3 contains 17 residues. The CDR3 here is CASSEIAGANLPYEQYF. The CDR3 DNA reads TGCGCCAGCAGTGAGATAGCGGGAGCTAATCTCCCCTACGAGCAGTACTTC.

This sequence joins TRBV3-1 (or the pseudogene TRBV3-2) and TRBJ2-7; D not resolved. Germline-derived CDR1 and CDR2 are LGHDT and YNNKEL (reference sequence). Trimming pared 0 bases from V and 6 bases from J, leaving 18 bases between. The CDR3 contains 16 residues. For the CDR3, the DNA is TGTGCCAGCAGCCAAGATCCCGACCGCGGCCTTCGCGAGCAGTACTTC. Translation gives CASSQDPDRGLREQYF.

The V gene is TRBV5-1, the J gene TRBJ2-1; 7 bases match TRBD2. After removal of 0 bases from V and 7 bases from J, the junction contained 7 bases not matched to a gene. The CDR3 is 15 residues long. Germline V gene lookup returns CDR1 SGHRS and CDR2 YFSETQ. This CDR3 reads CASSLAAGEWNEQFF. CDR3 nucleotides: TGCGCCAGCAGCTTGGCGGCGGGAGAATGGAATGAGCAGTTCTTC. The variable domain in full, with the rest retrieved from reference TRBV5-1 and TRBJ2-1, is KAGVTQTPRYLIKTRGQQVTLSCSPISGHRSVSWYQQTPGQGLQFLFEYFSETQRNKGNFPGRFSGRQFSNSRSEMNVSTLELGDSALYLCASSLAAGEWNEQFFGPGTRLTVL.

The V call is TRBV5-1, the J call TRBJ2-2; D unresolved. The CDR3 totals 14 residues. Per the germline V gene, CDR1 is SGHRS and CDR2 is YFSETQ. The V end lost 0 bases, the J end lost 3 bases, and 6 bases lay between the germline ends. In DNA, the CDR3 is TGCGCCAGCAGCTTGGACATCCACACCGGGGAGCTGTTTTTT. As protein: CASSLDIHTGELFF.

The chain has TRBV10-3 and TRBJ2-3, with D perhaps matching TRBD2 (5 bases). With 0 bases removed from V and 2 bases from J, the gap between germline ends came to 6 bases. There are 14 residues in the CDR3. CDR1 is ENHRY, CDR2 SYGVKD, per germline. The CDR3 region is CAISESDSTDTQYF. The CDR3 DNA reads TGTGCCATCAGTGAGTCGGACTCCACAGATACGCAGTATTTT.

About this clone itself: The same CDR3 also results from other DNA sequences found in this sample. The V gene is TRBV30, the J gene TRBJ1-5; perhaps TRBD1 as D (6 bases). Germline CDR1 reads GTSNPN; CDR2 reads SVGIG (reference sequence). This CDR3 has 13 residues. V shed 0 bases and J shed 6 bases, with 9 bases lying between them. The DNA of the CDR3 is TGTGCCTGGAGTGTACGAGGGGGTCAGCCCCAGCATTTT. It codes for CAWSVRGGQPQHF.

This clone has only one observation. Here the CDR3 DNA reads TGTGCCACCAGTGATATGACAGGGATAAGAGAGACCCAGTACTTC. Protein sequence: CATSDMTGIRETQYF. The rearrangement links TRBV24-1 to TRBJ2-5; 7 bases map to TRBD1. This CDR3 is 15 amino acids long. With 3 bases clipped from V and 4 bases from J, the junction kept 7 bases outside the gene matches. Germline-derived CDR1 and CDR2 are KGHDR and SFDVKD.

This chain links TRBV3-1 (or the pseudogene TRBV3-2) with TRBJ1-1, with 10 bases fitting TRBD1. Trimming took 4 bases from V and 5 from J; bases not matched to a gene: 7. The CDR3 runs to 15 residues. CDR1 and CDR2 (germline): LGHDT, YNNKEL (reference sequence). In DNA form, the CDR3 reads TGTGCCAGCAGCCGCGCCGGGACAGGGGCAACTGAAGCTTTCTTT. Its translation: CASSRAGTGATEAFF.

The chain has TRBV27 and TRBJ1-2; possibly TRBD1 for D (5 bases). Trimming left V 3 bases short and J 8 bases short, with 13 bases between. CDR1 and CDR2 from the germline V gene are MNHEY and SMNVEV (reference sequence). The CDR3 has 13 amino acids. The CDR3 sequence: CASSLRDGGGYTF. The CDR3 nucleotides read TGTGCCAGCAGTTTGAGGGACGGGGGAGGCTACACCTTC.

This clone was counted a few times. The chain is built from TRBV30 and TRBJ1-6; D is undetermined. V gave up 0 bases and J gave up 9 bases, with 12 bases separating them. CDR3 length equals 14 residues. The germline V gene has CDR1 GTSNPN and CDR2 SVGIG (reference sequence). The CDR3 DNA follows: TGTGCCTGGAGTGTGCTAAGCCTCCGTTCACCCCTCCACTTT. Translating gives CAWSVLSLRSPLHF.

This clone appeared once. The V call is TRBV11-2, the J call TRBJ2-7; 12 bases map to TRBD2. There are 16 residues in the CDR3. CDR1 and CDR2 (germline): SGHAT, FQNNGV. V shed 1 base, J shed 3 bases, and the junction held 4 bases outside the gene matches. CDR3 sequence (DNA): TGTGCCAGCAGCTTAGGTACTAGCGGGAGGTTCTACGAGCAGTACTTC. Encoded protein: CASSLGTSGRFYEQYF.

The rearrangement joins TRBV19 to TRBJ2-2; D is uncertain. CDR1 is LNHDA, CDR2 SQIVND, per germline (reference sequence). The V and J ends lost 6 bases and 4 bases respectively, with 9 bases between them. The length of the CDR3 is 13 residues. The CDR3 DNA sequence: TGTGCCAGTAGCAGGCTGGCCACCGGGGAGCTGTTTTTT. Protein: CASSRLATGELFF.

The V gene is TRBV24-1, the J gene TRBJ2-7, with 7 bases fitting TRBD1. Germline trimming cut 4 bases from V and 4 bases from J; bases unmatched to any gene: 12. The CDR3 extends over 16 amino acids. Looked up from germline, CDR1 is KGHDR and CDR2 is SFDVKD. CDR3 residues: CATSEGTARQRYEQYF. CDR3 DNA sequence: TGTGCCACCAGTGAGGGGACAGCCCGTCAACGTTACGAGCAGTACTTC.

The chain recombines TRBV4-2 with TRBJ2-4; D is possibly TRBD1 (5 bases). The CDR3 extends over 13 amino acids. Per germline, CDR1 LGHNA and CDR2 YNFKEQ. The V end lost 5 bases, the J end lost 5 bases, and 10 bases lay between the germline ends. The CDR3 DNA reads as TGTGCCAGCAGCGGGCAGGGTGAAAACATTCAGTACTTC. This gives the protein CASSGQGENIQYF.

V is TRBV20-1 and J is TRBJ2-3; a possible D gene is TRBD1 (5 bases). CDR3 length equals 16 residues. The V gene's germline CDR1 is DFQATT and CDR2 SNEGSKA (reference sequence). The V end lost 3 bases, the J end lost 0 bases, and 16 bases lay between the germline ends. CDR3 sequence (DNA): TGCAGTGCTAGTCCGTTACCGACAGCTAGCACAGATACGCAGTATTTT. Translation gives CSASPLPTASTDTQYF.

The rearrangement links TRBV29-1 to TRBJ1-1; weak D call: TRBD1 (5 bases). CDR3 length equals 14 residues. Germline V gene data show CDR1 as SQVTM and CDR2 as ANQGSEA. The V and J ends lost 7 bases and 4 bases respectively, with 19 bases between them. CDR3 sequence (DNA): TGCAGCGCCGAGGACGCTGACAGCTTCACTGAAGCTTTCTTT. The encoded protein is CSAEDADSFTEAFF.

The CDR3 DNA follows: TGTGCCAGCAGCCCACAGGGGATTCCTTACGAGCAGTACTTC. Its protein is CASSPQGIPYEQYF. The rearrangement links TRBV3-1 (or the pseudogene TRBV3-2) to TRBJ2-7; 7 nucleotides match TRBD1. Germline V CDR1 and CDR2: LGHDT, YNNKEL (reference sequence). The length of the CDR3 is 14 residues. Losses at the gene ends were 4 bases for V and 4 bases for J; bases not matched to a gene: 7.

This chain uses TRBV5-6 with TRBJ2-7; TRBD1 might be the D (6 bases). Germline lookup yields CDR1 SGHDT and CDR2 YYEEEE. Trimming took off 4 bases at V and 0 bases at J, with 11 bases between the two ends. The CDR3 has 14 residues. The CDR3 loop reads CASSRTALSYEQYF. The CDR3 DNA is TGTGCCAGCAGCCGGACAGCGCTCTCCTACGAGCAGTACTTC.

The CDR3 protein is CASSVWASSTDTQYF. CDR3 nucleotide sequence: TGTGCCAGCAGCGTATGGGCTAGCAGCACAGATACGCAGTATTTT. V and J are TRBV9 and TRBJ2-3; perhaps TRBD2 as D (5 bases). Trimming took off 1 base at V and 0 bases at J, with 9 bases between the two ends. The CDR3 runs to 15 residues. The V gene's germline CDR1 is SGDLS and CDR2 YYNGEE.

This chain joins TRBV11-2 and TRBJ1-3; D gene unclear. Germline-derived CDR1 and CDR2 are SGHAT and FQNNGV. This CDR3 contains 18 residues. With 5 bases removed from V and 4 bases from J, the gap between germline ends came to 24 bases. The chain's CDR3 is CASSLRGADTTIGNTIYF. DNA of the CDR3: TGTGCCAGCAGCCTACGGGGAGCAGATACAACCATCGGAAACACCATATATTTT.

A word on this clone: This specimen includes other DNA sequences encoding the same CDR3. The gene calls are TRBV28 and TRBJ2-6; D unclear. Trimming took off 4 bases at V and 0 bases at J, with 4 bases between the two ends. The CDR3 is 14 residues long. CDR1 MDHEN and CDR2 SYDVKM come from the germline V gene. CDR3 loop: CASSSSSGANVLTF. The CDR3 DNA is TGTGCCAGCAGTTCTTCCTCTGGGGCCAACGTCCTGACTTTC.

The chain uses TRBV4-1 and TRBJ2-3; possibly TRBD2 for D (5 bases). Trimming left V 1 base short and J 5 bases short, with 16 bases between. Germline CDR1 is MGHRA and CDR2 is YSYEKL. The CDR3 covers 16 residues. The CDR3 region is CASSQAVVGAVDTQYF. The CDR3 nucleotides are TGCGCCAGCAGCCAAGCGGTTGTGGGAGCAGTAGATACGCAGTATTTT.

The V and J genes are TRBV10-3 and TRBJ2-4; TRBD1 matches at 7 bases. CDR3 length: 19 amino acids. The germline CDR1 and CDR2 sequences are ENHRY and SYGVKD. V shed 8 bases and J 0 bases; nucleotides not matched to a gene: 19. The DNA of the CDR3 is TGTGCCATCTTGAGCCTCCCCCAGACAGGGTACTTAGCCAAAAACATTCAGTACTTC. It translates to CAILSLPQTGYLAKNIQYF.